Included here is one T cell receptor (beta chain) sequence, with context. What it binds is unknown. Time point indicated: sample taken at primary tumor resection. The donor population consisted of some 70 patients with untreated, early-stage non-small cell lung cancer. The CDR3 extends over 16 amino acids. Germline lookup yields CDR1 KGHSH and CDR2 LQKENI. V was pared by 2 bases and J by 0 bases, with 14 bases between. This entry is derived from a study of spatial heterogeneity in lung cancer. Study as a whole: The study observed each unique TCR and UMI combination more than ten times on average in raw reads. Study-wide results and caveats: Coverage estimated for tumor T cells reached roughly 7% for alpha chains and about 13% for beta chains. Tracking of tumor mutation counts was seen in expanded intratumoral alpha and beta TCR counts.

The presence of a unique molecular identifier marked each TCR cDNA molecule. TCRdb used MiXCR to reprocess the 5' RACE reads, holding one entry per CDR3 protein. Among 3,000 or so distinct CDR3 sequences listed, about 6.9% were seen once. The clonotype was recovered from a male donor with early-stage non-small cell lung cancer. This chain uses TRBV18 with TRBJ2-7; D gene ambiguous. The sequencing used lung tumor tissue, collected at surgery. As DNA, the CDR3 is TGTGCCAGCTCACCAATTCAGCGCCTGAGCTCCTACGAGCAGTACTTC. This sequence encodes CASSPIQRLSSYEQYF.